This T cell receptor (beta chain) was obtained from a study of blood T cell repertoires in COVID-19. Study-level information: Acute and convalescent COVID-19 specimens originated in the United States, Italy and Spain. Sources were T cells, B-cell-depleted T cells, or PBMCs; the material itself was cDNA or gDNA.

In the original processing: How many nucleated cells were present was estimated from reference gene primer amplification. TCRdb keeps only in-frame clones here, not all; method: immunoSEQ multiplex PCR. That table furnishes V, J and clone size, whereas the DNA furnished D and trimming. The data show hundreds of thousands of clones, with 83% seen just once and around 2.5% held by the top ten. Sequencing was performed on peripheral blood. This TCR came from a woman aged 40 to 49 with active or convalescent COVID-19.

CDR3 sequence (DNA): TGTGCCAGCAGCCCCGAGGGGGGGAGCCCCTACGAGCAGTACTTC. Translating gives CASSPEGGSPYEQYF. The rearrangement links TRBV9 to TRBJ2-7; D is perhaps TRBD2 (7 bases). V was cut by 4 bases and J by 2 bases, with 16 bases left in between. The CDR3 consists of 15 residues. Germline V CDR1 and CDR2: SGDLS, YYNGEE.